Shown below are 12 T cell receptor beta chains from a single sample sequenced in a study of shared clonotypes between healthy human individuals. The data were produced by immunoSEQ multiplex PCR, yet TCRdb's version contains in-frame clones alone and is incomplete. The table has 2 million to 2.5 million clones, roughly 93% seen once; the top ten hold 0.36%. The sequenced material came from naive CD4+ T cells from PBMCs. The subset is: CD45RA+ positively selected. These receptors all come from a man between 18 and 29 years old in good health. Some clones in this sample may be carry-over from other donors' samples.

The chain is built from TRBV5-1 and TRBJ2-1, with TRBD2 identical over 8 bases. Germline V lookup: CDR1 SGHRS, CDR2 YFSETQ. Trimming at V came to 4 bases and at J to 5 bases, leaving 2 bases not matched to a gene. The CDR3 has 13 amino acids. CDR3 nucleotide sequence: TGCGCCAGCAGCGAGGGACTAGACAATGAGCAGTTCTTC. Translated, it gives CASSEGLDNEQFF.

As concerns this clone: The same CDR3 is also encoded by other DNA sequences in this sample. V is TRBV11-3 and J is TRBJ2-1; no firm D call. The CDR3 runs to 13 residues. With 3 bases removed from V and 3 bases from J, the gap between germline ends came to 6 bases. Germline CDR1 and CDR2: SGHNT and YENEEA. CDR3 protein: CASSLDGYNEQFF. CDR3 DNA: TGTGCCAGCAGCTTGGACGGCTACAATGAGCAGTTCTTC. The whole variable domain, remainder taken from reference TRBV11-3 and TRBJ2-1, is EAGVVQSPRYKIIEKKQPVAFWCNPISGHNTLYWYLQNLGQGPELLIRYENEEAVDDSQLPKDRFSAERLKGVDSTLKIQPAELGDSAVYLCASSLDGYNEQFFGPGTRLTVL.

The chain uses TRBV7-2 and TRBJ2-1; a weak D match, TRBD1 (6 bases). V shed 2 bases and J shed 7 bases, with 12 bases lying between them. CDR3 length: 14 residues. Germline CDR1 and CDR2: SGHTA and FQGNSA. The CDR3 sequence: CASSLTQGWNEQFF. The CDR3 bases are TGTGCCAGCAGCTTAACTCAGGGGTGGAATGAGCAGTTCTTC.

The CDR3 is CASSEMLTSNEQFF. The CDR3 DNA follows: TGTGCCAGCAGTGAAATGTTGACTTCCAATGAGCAGTTCTTC. The gene calls are TRBV2 and TRBJ2-1, with unresolved D. Germline CDR1 reads SNHLY; CDR2 reads FYNNEI. The length of the CDR3 is 14 residues. V shed 2 bases and J shed 6 bases, with 11 bases lying between them.

This chain joins TRBV7-9 and TRBJ2-7, with 11 bases lining up with TRBD2. Germline CDR1 SEHNR, CDR2 FQNEAQ (reference sequence). V trimming: 1 base; J trimming: 6 bases; junction bases outside the gene matches: 2. The CDR3 has 14 amino acids. The CDR3 loop reads CASSLDGTSGEQYF. The CDR3 region has the DNA TGTGCCAGCAGCTTAGACGGGACTAGCGGCGAGCAGTACTTC.

The chain combines TRBV7-9 with TRBJ1-5; a weak D match, TRBD1 (5 bases). Trimming took 1 base from V and 4 from J, leaving 14 bases between them. CDR1 SEHNR and CDR2 FQNEAQ come from the germline V gene (reference sequence). This CDR3 comprises 16 residues. CDR3 nucleotide sequence: TGTGCCAGCAGCTTAGTTCAGGGCAGTACAAATCAGCCCCAGCATTTT. Its protein is CASSLVQGSTNQPQHF.

The chain has TRBV5-1 and TRBJ1-1, with a possible D match to TRBD1 (5 bases). This CDR3 region has 15 residues. Trimming took 1 base from V and 4 from J, leaving 14 bases between them. CDR1 and CDR2 from the germline V gene are SGHRS and YFSETQ. The CDR3 reads CASSLSGTETTEAFF. CDR3 bases: TGCGCCAGCAGCTTGTCCGGGACGGAGACCACTGAAGCTTTCTTT.

The V call is TRBV30, the J call TRBJ1-2; TRBD1 agrees at 9 bases. This CDR3 region has 14 residues. The ends lost 4 bases at V and 7 bases at J; junction bases unmatched: 10. Germline V gene lookup returns CDR1 GTSNPN and CDR2 SVGIG (reference sequence). CDR3 protein: CAWNIGQGRAGYTF. The CDR3 DNA is TGTGCCTGGAATATAGGACAGGGGAGGGCTGGCTACACCTTC.

This chain connects TRBV6-6 to TRBJ2-7, with TRBD1 identical over 10 bases. Germline V gene sequence: CDR1 MNHNY, CDR2 SVGAGI (reference sequence). The CDR3 covers 12 residues. V lost 4 bases and J lost 6; bases outside the gene matches: 0. The CDR3 nucleotides read TGTGCCAGCAGTTGGGACAGGGGCGAGCAGTACTTC. Protein product: CASSWDRGEQYF.

This rearrangement joins TRBV11-2 to TRBJ1-6; D might be TRBD1 (6 bases). V was shortened by 5 bases and J by 7 bases, with 15 bases between the two germline ends. This CDR3 has 15 residues. CDR1 is SGHAT, CDR2 FQNNGV, per germline. The CDR3 DNA follows: TGTGCCAGCAGCCGCCCAGGGGTGAGGAATTCACCCCTCCACTTT. This codes for CASSRPGVRNSPLHF.

The chain is built from TRBV11-1 and TRBJ2-2; 8 bases map to TRBD1. Trimming at V came to 6 bases and at J to 1 base, leaving 7 bases not matched to a gene. The CDR3 sequence is 16 residues long. Germline CDR1 and CDR2: SGHAT and FQDESV (reference sequence). The CDR3 DNA reads TGTGCCAGCAGTGGGTGGGACAGGTGGAACACCGGGGAGCTGTTTTTT. Translation: CASSGWDRWNTGELFF.

V and J are TRBV7-6 and TRBJ1-1; no firm D call. CDR3 length equals 15 residues. Trimming pared 5 bases from V and 1 base from J, leaving 14 bases between. The V gene's germline CDR1 is SGHVS and CDR2 FNYEAQ. For the CDR3, the DNA is TGTGCCAGCAGCGTATGGGCCCCAGGGAACACTGAAGCTTTCTTT. This sequence encodes CASSVWAPGNTEAFF.